Following are 18 T cell receptor beta chains from one sample sequenced in a study of long-term antiretroviral therapy in people with HIV. The run of the v3.0 immunoSEQ assay was at survey level. Sequenced by immunoSEQ multiplex PCR; TCRdb stores in-frame clones only, minus some. The repertoire holds 26,000 or so clones, with roughly 78% as singletons. The source material was unsorted PBMCs, sampled 1.5 years before starting antiretroviral therapy. The receptors shown here come from a young man with HIV.

The V call is TRBV18, the J call TRBJ1-2; D might be TRBD1 (6 bases). CDR3 length equals 15 residues. Germline CDR1 KGHSH, CDR2 LQKENI. Trimming cost V 3 bases and J 3 bases, with 14 bases left between them. In DNA, the CDR3 is TGTGCCAGCTCACCGACAGGTCCTTCTGACTATGGCTACACCTTC. It codes for CASSPTGPSDYGYTF.

The chain has TRBV19 and TRBJ2-7, with a tentative D call TRBD1 (5 bases). The CDR3 runs to 14 residues. Trimming stripped 3 bases from V and 2 bases from J, with 11 bases between. In germline, CDR1 is LNHDA, CDR2 SQIVND (reference sequence). Here the CDR3 reads CASSIAAGTYEQYF. CDR3 bases: TGTGCCAGTAGTATCGCGGCAGGGACCTACGAGCAGTACTTC.

The chain joins TRBV27 to TRBJ1-5, with a possible D match to TRBD1 (5 bases). V was trimmed by 3 bases and J by 6 bases, leaving 12 bases between them. The germline CDR1 and CDR2 sequences are MNHEY and SMNVEV (reference sequence). The CDR3 consists of 14 residues. CDR3 residues: CASSFISGIQPQHF. The CDR3 DNA reads TGTGCCAGCAGTTTTATATCAGGGATTCAGCCCCAGCATTTT.

On this clone: Other DNA sequences from this sample encode an identical CDR3 as well. The V gene is TRBV5-1, the J gene TRBJ2-7; TRBD2 agrees at 8 bases. Germline V gene data show CDR1 as SGHRS and CDR2 as YFSETQ. CDR3 size: 14 residues. Trimming took 2 bases from V and 0 from J; bases not matched to a gene: 1. CDR3 in amino acids: CASSLSGGSYEQYF. CDR3 in DNA: TGCGCCAGCAGCTTAAGCGGGGGCTCCTACGAGCAGTACTTC.

The chain links TRBV27 to TRBJ1-4; 7 bases map to TRBD1. The junction had 1 base not matched to a gene; V was cut back by 9 bases and J by 0 bases. CDR3 length: 13 residues. Germline values: CDR1 MNHEY, CDR2 SMNVEV (reference sequence). This CDR3 is CASQGATNEKLFF. The CDR3, as DNA: TGTGCCAGTCAGGGGGCAACTAATGAAAAACTGTTTTTT.

This clone was counted a single time. The chain links TRBV25-1 to TRBJ1-2; D is possibly TRBD1 (6 bases). CDR1 and CDR2 (germline): MGHDK, SYGVNS. Trimming left V 5 bases short and J 4 bases short, with 11 bases between. This CDR3 region has 13 residues. CDR3 in amino acids: CASSKTGTYGYTF. The CDR3 region has the DNA TGTGCCAGCAGTAAAACAGGGACCTATGGCTACACCTTC.

V and J are TRBV28 and TRBJ1-2; D unclear. The length of the CDR3 is 15 residues. The V and J ends lost 6 bases and 0 bases respectively, with 14 bases between them. Germline V lookup: CDR1 MDHEN, CDR2 SYDVKM. The CDR3: CASSWRGFPNYGYTF. In nucleotides, the CDR3 is TGTGCCAGCAGCTGGCGTGGGTTCCCTAACTATGGCTACACCTTC.

V gene TRBV7-2 combines with J gene TRBJ1-2; D is possibly TRBD1 (6 bases). This CDR3 is 14 amino acids long. Germline V gene data show CDR1 as SGHTA and CDR2 as FQGNSA. V was clipped by 4 bases and J by 5 bases, with 14 bases between them. This chain's CDR3 is CASSSVTGDYGYTF. The CDR3 DNA reads TGTGCCAGCAGCTCGGTGACAGGTGATTATGGCTACACCTTC.

V usage is TRBV7-8 and J usage is TRBJ2-3, with 10 bases that match TRBD2. The V and J ends lost 5 bases and 6 bases, in that order; junction bases with no gene match: 8. Germline assignment: CDR1 SGHVS and CDR2 FQNEAQ. The CDR3 has 15 residues. This chain's CDR3 is CASSPSGGTRDTQYF. The DNA for the CDR3 is TGTGCCAGCAGCCCTAGCGGGGGCACCAGGGATACGCAGTATTTT. Full variable domain (missing parts from reference TRBV7-8 and TRBJ2-3): GAGVSQSPRYKVAKRGQDVALRCDPISGHVSLFWYQQALGQGPEFLTYFQNEAQLDKSGLPSDRFFAERPEGSVSTLKIQRTQQEDSAVYLCASSPSGGTRDTQYFGPGTRLTVL.

This clone has a handful of counts. The chain couples TRBV10-3 to TRBJ1-2, with 7 bases that match TRBD1. The CDR3 runs to 13 residues. J gave up 7 bases and V 6 bases, and 8 bases lay outside the gene matches. CDR1 and CDR2 from the germline V gene are ENHRY and SYGVKD. CDR3 DNA: TGTGCCATCAGACAAACAGGGGAGGTTGGCTACACCTTC. Protein product: CAIRQTGEVGYTF.

The count of this clone is one. Written as DNA, the CDR3 is TGTGCCAGCAGTACGAGGTACCAAGAGACCCAGTACTTC. Protein: CASSTRYQETQYF. This chain connects TRBV11-2 to TRBJ2-5; D not resolved. Trimming took off 6 bases at V and 0 bases at J, with 8 bases between the two ends. This CDR3 contains 13 residues. Germline CDR1 reads SGHAT; CDR2 reads FQNNGV.

Comment on this clone: Since a far larger clone is one base different, this is likely a read error. The same CDR3 arises from other DNA sequences in this sample as well. This chain joins TRBV7-2 and TRBJ2-7, with unresolved D. The length of the CDR3 is 11 residues. V was shortened by 3 bases and J by 1 base, with 1 base between the two germline ends. From germline, CDR1 is SGHTA and CDR2 FQGNSA. The CDR3 loop reads CASSFSYEQYF. In DNA form, the CDR3 reads TGTGCCAGCAGCTTTTCCTACGAGCAGTACTTC.

V usage is TRBV4-1 and J usage is TRBJ2-1; TRBD2 might be the D (5 bases). Trimming removed 4 bases at V and 3 bases at J, with 10 bases between. Germline V gives CDR1 MGHRA, CDR2 YSYEKL. The CDR3 loop spans 14 amino acids. This CDR3 reads CASSPRGLYNEQFF. CDR3 in DNA: TGCGCCAGCAGCCCCCGCGGGCTCTACAATGAGCAGTTCTTC.

The chain is built from TRBV5-1 and TRBJ2-3; 7 bases map to TRBD2. The germline V gene encodes CDR1 SGHRS and CDR2 YFSETQ. Trimming took 5 bases from V and 0 from J; bases not matched to a gene: 9. This CDR3 is built from 16 residues. For the CDR3, the DNA is TGCGCCAGCAGACTTGATAGCGGGCGTAGCACAGATACGCAGTATTTT. The encoded protein is CASRLDSGRSTDTQYF.

The genes are TRBV2 and TRBJ1-5, with 10 bases identical to TRBD1. The V gene end was trimmed by 6 bases and the J gene end by 2 bases; junction bases not matched to a gene: 4. The CDR3 runs 15 residues. Germline assignment: CDR1 SNHLY and CDR2 FYNNEI. The chain's CDR3 is CASRAGTGGNQPQHF. CDR3 in DNA: TGTGCCAGCAGGGCAGGGACAGGGGGCAATCAGCCCCAGCATTTT. Looking up the rest from reference TRBV2 and TRBJ1-5 gives the full variable domain: EPEVTQTPSHQVTQMGQEVILRCVPISNHLYFYWYRQILGQKVEFLVSFYNNEISEKSEIFDDQFSVERPDGSNFTLKIRSTKLEDSAMYFCASRAGTGGNQPQHFGDGTRLSIL.

The V and J genes are TRBV6-5 and TRBJ2-7; D gene uncertain. The CDR3 is made up of 14 amino acids. The V gene lost 9 bases and the J gene lost 0 bases, with 15 bases spanning the gap. Germline V gene lookup returns CDR1 MNHEY and CDR2 SVGAGI. The CDR3: CASSPESYSYEQYF. CDR3 bases: TGTGCCAGTTCCCCAGAGTCTTACTCCTACGAGCAGTACTTC.

CDR3: CASSSGFSEGYTF. CDR3 nucleotides: TGCGCCAGCAGCTCCGGTTTCAGTGAGGGCTACACCTTC. V gene TRBV5-1 combines with J gene TRBJ1-2; no definite D call. The CDR3 extends over 13 amino acids. Germline CDR1 SGHRS, CDR2 YFSETQ. V was trimmed by 3 bases and J by 8 bases, leaving 14 bases between them.

J is TRBJ1-1 and V is TRBV27; perhaps TRBD1 as D (5 bases). The V end lost 3 bases, the J end lost 0 bases, and 8 bases lay between the germline ends. Germline V gives CDR1 MNHEY, CDR2 SMNVEV (reference sequence). CDR3 length: 14 amino acids. As DNA, the CDR3 is TGTGCCAGCAGTTTTAAGGACATGAACACTGAAGCTTTCTTT. This codes for CASSFKDMNTEAFF.